This T cell receptor (beta chain) is drawn from a study of graft-versus-host responses after intestinal transplantation. Across the study: Anti-thymocyte globulin was used for induction in all recipients, who then took tacrolimus and steroids for approximately three years. Overall study results and limits: Early post-transplant HvG declines showed an association with peak circulating GvH clone levels.

On this clone: The antigen is unknown.

Sequenced by immunoSEQ multiplex PCR; TCRdb stores in-frame clones only, minus some. Of fewer than 95,000 clones listed, 94% are singletons. The V segment lost 6 bases and the J segment 8 bases; nucleotides outside the gene matches: 6. CDR1 GTSNPN and CDR2 SVGIG come from the germline V gene (reference sequence). The CDR3 covers 13 residues. This clonotype was obtained from a human donor who was the organ donor for an intestinal transplant. This material consisted of unstimulated CD4+ T cells sorted from spleen or lymph node cells, taken before transplant. The gene calls are TRBV30 and TRBJ2-1; 11 bases align to TRBD1. Here the CDR3 DNA reads TGTGCCTGTAACGGACAGGGGGCTCATGAGCAGTTCTTC. Translated, it gives CACNGQGAHEQFF.